This TCR beta chain was documented in a study of STAT5B mutations in CD4+ large granular lymphocyte leukemia. The V end lost 6 bases, the J end lost 2 bases, and 18 bases lay between the germline ends. The CDR3 consists of 15 residues. Germline CDR1 and CDR2: SQVTM and ANQGSEA. The assay was immunoSEQ multiplex PCR, and TCRdb's table has in-frame clones only and misses some. The sample has about 45,000 clones; roughly 85% are singletons. Sequencing input: CD4+ T cells from blood buffy coats. This clonotype was sampled from a human donor in good health. The chain links TRBV29-1 to TRBJ2-3; D is ambiguous. CDR3 in amino acids: CSVMTMGGITDTQYF. As DNA, the CDR3 is TGCAGCGTGATGACCATGGGTGGCATCACAGATACGCAGTATTTT.